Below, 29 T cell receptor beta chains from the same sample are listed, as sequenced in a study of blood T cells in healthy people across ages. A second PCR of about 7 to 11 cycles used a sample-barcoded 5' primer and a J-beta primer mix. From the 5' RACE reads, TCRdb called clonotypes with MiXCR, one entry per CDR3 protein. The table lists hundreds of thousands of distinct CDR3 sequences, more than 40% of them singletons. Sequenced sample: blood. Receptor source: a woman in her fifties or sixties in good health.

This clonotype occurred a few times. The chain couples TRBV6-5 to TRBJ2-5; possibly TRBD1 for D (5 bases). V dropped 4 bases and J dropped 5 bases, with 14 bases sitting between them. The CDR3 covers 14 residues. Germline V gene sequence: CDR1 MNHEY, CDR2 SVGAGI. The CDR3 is CASSWGNLGETQYF. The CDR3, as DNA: TGTGCCAGCAGTTGGGGCAACCTTGGGGAGACCCAGTACTTC.

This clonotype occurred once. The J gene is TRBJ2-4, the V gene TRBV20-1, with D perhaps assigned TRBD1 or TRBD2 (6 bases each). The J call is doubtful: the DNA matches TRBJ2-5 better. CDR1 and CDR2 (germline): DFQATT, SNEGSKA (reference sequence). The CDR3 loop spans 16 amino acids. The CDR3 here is CSAPGAGTRNVVTQYF. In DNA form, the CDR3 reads TGCAGTGCCCCGGGGGCAGGGACTCGGAACGTGGTGACCCAGTACTTC.

CDR3 sequence reads: CASRKSGRDQETQYF. In DNA form, the CDR3 reads TGTGCCAGCAGGAAAAGCGGGAGGGATCAGGAGACCCAGTACTTC. This chain joins TRBV2 and TRBJ2-5; 10 positions match TRBD2. The CDR3 is made up of 15 amino acids. V lost 6 bases, J lost 5 bases, and 9 bases stayed unmatched. Germline CDR1 SNHLY, CDR2 FYNNEI.

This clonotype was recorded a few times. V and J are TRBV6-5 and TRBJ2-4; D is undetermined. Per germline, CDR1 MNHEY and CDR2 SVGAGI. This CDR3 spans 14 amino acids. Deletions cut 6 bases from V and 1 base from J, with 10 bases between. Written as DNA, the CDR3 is TGTGCCAGCAGCTCCGGACGGGCCAAAAACATTCAGTACTTC. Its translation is CASSSGRAKNIQYF.

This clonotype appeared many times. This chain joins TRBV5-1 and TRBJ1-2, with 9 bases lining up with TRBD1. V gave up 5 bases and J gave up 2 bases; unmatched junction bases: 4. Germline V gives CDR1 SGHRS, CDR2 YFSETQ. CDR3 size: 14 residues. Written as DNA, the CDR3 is TGCGCCAGCAGGGAGGGACAGGGAAACTATGGCTACACCTTC. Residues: CASREGQGNYGYTF.

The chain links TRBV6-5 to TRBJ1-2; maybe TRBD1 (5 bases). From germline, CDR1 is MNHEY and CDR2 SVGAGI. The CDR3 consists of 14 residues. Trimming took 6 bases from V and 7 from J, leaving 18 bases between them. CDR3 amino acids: CASRASGGSGGYTF. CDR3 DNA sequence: TGTGCCAGCAGGGCCTCGGGGGGGTCGGGTGGCTACACCTTC.

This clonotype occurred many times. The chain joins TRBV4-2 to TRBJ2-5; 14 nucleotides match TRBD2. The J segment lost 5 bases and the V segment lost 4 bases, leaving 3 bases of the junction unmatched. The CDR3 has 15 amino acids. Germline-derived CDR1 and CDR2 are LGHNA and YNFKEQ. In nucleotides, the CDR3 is TGTGCCAGCAGCCTTCGACTAGCGGGGGGGGAGACCCAGTACTTC. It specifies CASSLRLAGGETQYF.

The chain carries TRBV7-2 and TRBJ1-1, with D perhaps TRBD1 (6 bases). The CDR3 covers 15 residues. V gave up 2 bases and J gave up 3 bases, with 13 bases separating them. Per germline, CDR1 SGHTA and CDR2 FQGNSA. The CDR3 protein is CASSLRPQGHTEAFF. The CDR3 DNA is TGTGCCAGCAGCTTACGACCTCAGGGGCACACTGAAGCTTTCTTT.

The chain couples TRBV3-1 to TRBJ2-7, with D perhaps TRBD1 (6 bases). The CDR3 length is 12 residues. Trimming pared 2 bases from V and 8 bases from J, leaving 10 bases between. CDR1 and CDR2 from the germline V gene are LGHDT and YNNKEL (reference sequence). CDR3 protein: CASSQRDTKQYF. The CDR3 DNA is TGTGCCAGCAGCCAAAGGGACACCAAGCAGTACTTC.

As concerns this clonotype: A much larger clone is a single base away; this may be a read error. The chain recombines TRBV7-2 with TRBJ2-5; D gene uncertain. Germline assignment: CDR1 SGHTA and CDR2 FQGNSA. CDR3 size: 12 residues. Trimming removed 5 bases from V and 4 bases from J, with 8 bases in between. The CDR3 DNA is TGTGCCAGCAGCCGATCCAGAGAGACCCAGTACTTC. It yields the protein CASSRSRETQYF.

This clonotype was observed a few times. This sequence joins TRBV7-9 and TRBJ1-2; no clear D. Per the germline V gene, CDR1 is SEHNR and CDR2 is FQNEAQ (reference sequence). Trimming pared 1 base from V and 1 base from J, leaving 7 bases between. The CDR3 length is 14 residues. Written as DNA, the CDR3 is TGTGCCAGCAGCTTAGTATCGCATAACTATGGCTACACCTTC. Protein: CASSLVSHNYGYTF.

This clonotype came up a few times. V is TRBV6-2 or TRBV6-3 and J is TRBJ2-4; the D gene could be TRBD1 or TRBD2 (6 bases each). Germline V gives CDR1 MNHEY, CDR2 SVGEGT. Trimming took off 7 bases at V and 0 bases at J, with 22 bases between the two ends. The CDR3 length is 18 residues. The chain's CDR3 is CASTAGHRSIVAKNIQYF. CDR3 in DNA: TGTGCCAGCACCGCGGGACACCGGAGTATCGTAGCCAAAAACATTCAGTACTTC.

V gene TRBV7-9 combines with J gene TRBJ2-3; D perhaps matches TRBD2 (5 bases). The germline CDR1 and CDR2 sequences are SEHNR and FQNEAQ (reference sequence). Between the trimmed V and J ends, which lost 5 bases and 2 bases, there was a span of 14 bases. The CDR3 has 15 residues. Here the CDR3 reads CASSPQADPTDTQYF. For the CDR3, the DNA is TGTGCCAGCAGCCCCCAAGCGGACCCCACAGATACGCAGTATTTT.

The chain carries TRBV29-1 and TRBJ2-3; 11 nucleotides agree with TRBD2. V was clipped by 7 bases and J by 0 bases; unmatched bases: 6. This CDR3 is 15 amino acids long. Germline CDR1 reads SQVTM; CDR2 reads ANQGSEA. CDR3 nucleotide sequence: TGCAGCGCCGCCCGGACTAGCGGGAGCACAGATACGCAGTATTTT. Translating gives CSAARTSGSTDTQYF.

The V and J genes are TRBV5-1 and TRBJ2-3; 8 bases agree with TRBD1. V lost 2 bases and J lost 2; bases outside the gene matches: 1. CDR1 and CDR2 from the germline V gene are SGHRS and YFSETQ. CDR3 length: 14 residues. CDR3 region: CASSFQGATDTQYF. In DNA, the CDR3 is TGCGCCAGCAGCTTTCAGGGGGCCACAGATACGCAGTATTTT.

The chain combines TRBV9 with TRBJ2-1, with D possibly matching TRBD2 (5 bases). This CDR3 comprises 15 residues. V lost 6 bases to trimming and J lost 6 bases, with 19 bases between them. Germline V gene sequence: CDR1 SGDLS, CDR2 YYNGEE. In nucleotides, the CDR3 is TGTGCCAGCACCCAGACTACGGCGCGGCGCAATGAGCAGTTCTTC. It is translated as CASTQTTARRNEQFF.

This chain's CDR3 is CASSYSRGSGYEQYF. The CDR3 DNA is TGTGCCAGCAGTTACTCCAGGGGGAGTGGCTACGAGCAGTACTTC. The chain combines TRBV6-6 with TRBJ2-4; 7 bases are shared with TRBD1. The J call could be wrong; TRBJ2-7 is a better fit for the DNA end. This CDR3 is built from 15 residues. CDR1 and CDR2 (germline): MNHNY, SVGAGI (reference sequence).

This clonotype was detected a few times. DNA for the CDR3: TGTGCCAGCTCTGGGGACACCGGGGAGCTGTTTTTT. Amino acids: CASSGDTGELFF. The chain recombines TRBV18 with TRBJ2-2, with D unclear. CDR1 is KGHSH, CDR2 LQKENI, per germline. CDR3 size: 12 residues. V shed 6 bases and J shed 3 bases, with 5 bases lying between them. The whole variable domain, filled in from reference TRBV18 and TRBJ2-2, reads NAGVMQNPRHLVRRRGQEARLRCSPMKGHSHVYWYRQLPEEGLKFMVYLQKENIIDESGMPKERFSAEFPKEGPSILRIQQVVRGDSAAYFCASSGDTGELFFGEGSRLTVL.

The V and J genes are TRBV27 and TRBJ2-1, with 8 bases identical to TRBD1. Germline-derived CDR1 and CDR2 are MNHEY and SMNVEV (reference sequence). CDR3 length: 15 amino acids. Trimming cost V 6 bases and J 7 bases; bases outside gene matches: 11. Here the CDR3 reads CASSLGQGFRNEQFF. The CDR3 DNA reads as TGTGCCAGCAGCCTAGGACAGGGATTTAGGAATGAGCAGTTCTTC.

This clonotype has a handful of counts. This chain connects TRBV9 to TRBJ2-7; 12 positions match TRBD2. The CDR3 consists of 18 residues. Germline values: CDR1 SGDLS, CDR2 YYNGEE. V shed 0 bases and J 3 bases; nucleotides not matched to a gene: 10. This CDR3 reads CASSVAPSGRGVGYEQYF. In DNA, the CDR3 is TGTGCCAGCAGCGTAGCCCCTAGCGGGAGGGGGGTCGGCTACGAGCAGTACTTC. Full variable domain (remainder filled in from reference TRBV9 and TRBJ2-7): DSGVTQTPKHLITATGQRVTLRCSPRSGDLSVYWYQQSLDQGLQFLIQYYNGEERAKGNILERFSAQQFPDLHSELNLSSLELGDSALYFCASSVAPSGRGVGYEQYFGPGTRLTVT.

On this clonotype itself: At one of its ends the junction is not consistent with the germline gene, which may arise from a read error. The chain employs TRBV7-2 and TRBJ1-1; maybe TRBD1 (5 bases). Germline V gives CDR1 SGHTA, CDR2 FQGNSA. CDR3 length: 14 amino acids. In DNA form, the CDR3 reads TGTGCCAGCAGCTTGATGGGGACGAACACGGAAGCTTTCTTT. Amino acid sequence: CASSLMGTNTEAFF.

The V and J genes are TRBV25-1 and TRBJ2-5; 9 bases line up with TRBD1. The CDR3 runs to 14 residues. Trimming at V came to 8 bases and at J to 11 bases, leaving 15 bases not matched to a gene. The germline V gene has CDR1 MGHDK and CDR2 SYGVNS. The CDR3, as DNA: TGTGCCAGCGGACACCGGGACAGGGTCAATGAGCAGTACTTC. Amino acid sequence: CASGHRDRVNEQYF.

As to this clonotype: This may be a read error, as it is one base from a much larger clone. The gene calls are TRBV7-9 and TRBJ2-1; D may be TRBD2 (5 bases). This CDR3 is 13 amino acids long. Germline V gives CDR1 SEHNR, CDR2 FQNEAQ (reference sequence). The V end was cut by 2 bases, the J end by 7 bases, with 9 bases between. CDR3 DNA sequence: TGTGCCAGCAGCTTAAGAGGGCGGAATGAGCAGTTCTTC. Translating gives CASSLRGRNEQFF.

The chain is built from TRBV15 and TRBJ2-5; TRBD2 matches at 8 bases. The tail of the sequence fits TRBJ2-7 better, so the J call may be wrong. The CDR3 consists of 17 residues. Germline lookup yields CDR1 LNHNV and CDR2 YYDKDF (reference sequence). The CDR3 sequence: CATSSSRASGPSYEQYF. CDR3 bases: TGTGCCACCAGCTCGAGCCGAGCTAGCGGGCCTTCCTACGAGCAGTACTTC.

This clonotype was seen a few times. The CDR3 DNA is TGTGCCAGCAGCCCAGGGCAGGGGTTCTCACCCCTCCACTTT. Translation gives CASSPGQGFSPLHF. The chain uses TRBV25-1 and TRBJ1-6, with D tentatively TRBD1 (6 bases). V gave up 6 bases and J gave up 10 bases, with 16 bases separating them. CDR1 is MGHDK and CDR2 is SYGVNS in the germline V gene. The CDR3 has 14 amino acids.

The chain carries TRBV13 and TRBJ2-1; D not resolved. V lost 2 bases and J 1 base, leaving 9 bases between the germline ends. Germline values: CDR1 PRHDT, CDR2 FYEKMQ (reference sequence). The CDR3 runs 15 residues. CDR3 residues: CASSLYDQSYNEQFF. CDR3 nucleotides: TGTGCCAGCAGCTTATACGACCAATCCTACAATGAGCAGTTCTTC. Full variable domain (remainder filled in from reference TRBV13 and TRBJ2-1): AAGVIQSPRHLIKEKRETATLKCYPIPRHDTVYWYQQGPGQDPQFLISFYEKMQSDKGSIPDRFSAQQFSDYHSELNMSSLELGDSALYFCASSLYDQSYNEQFFGPGTRLTVL.

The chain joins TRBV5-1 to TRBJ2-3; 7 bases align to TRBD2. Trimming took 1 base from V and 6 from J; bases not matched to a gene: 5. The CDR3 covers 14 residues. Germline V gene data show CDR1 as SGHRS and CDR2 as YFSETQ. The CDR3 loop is CASSLMGGSDTQYF. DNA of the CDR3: TGCGCCAGCAGCTTGATGGGAGGGTCGGATACGCAGTATTTT.

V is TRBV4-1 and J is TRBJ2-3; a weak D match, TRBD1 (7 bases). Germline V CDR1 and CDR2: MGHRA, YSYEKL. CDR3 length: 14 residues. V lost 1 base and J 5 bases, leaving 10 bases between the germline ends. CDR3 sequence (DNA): TGCGCCAGCAGCCAAGGGCAGGGGGGAGATACGCAGTATTTT. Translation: CASSQGQGGDTQYF.

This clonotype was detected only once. The CDR3 reads CATSPGTSPYNEQFF. The CDR3 DNA reads TGTGCCACCAGCCCCGGGACTAGCCCTTACAATGAGCAGTTCTTC. The genes are TRBV24-1 and TRBJ2-1; the match to TRBD2 covers 9 bases. V gave up 7 bases and J gave up 4 bases; unmatched junction bases: 7. Germline V CDR1 and CDR2: KGHDR, SFDVKD. This CDR3 comprises 15 residues.